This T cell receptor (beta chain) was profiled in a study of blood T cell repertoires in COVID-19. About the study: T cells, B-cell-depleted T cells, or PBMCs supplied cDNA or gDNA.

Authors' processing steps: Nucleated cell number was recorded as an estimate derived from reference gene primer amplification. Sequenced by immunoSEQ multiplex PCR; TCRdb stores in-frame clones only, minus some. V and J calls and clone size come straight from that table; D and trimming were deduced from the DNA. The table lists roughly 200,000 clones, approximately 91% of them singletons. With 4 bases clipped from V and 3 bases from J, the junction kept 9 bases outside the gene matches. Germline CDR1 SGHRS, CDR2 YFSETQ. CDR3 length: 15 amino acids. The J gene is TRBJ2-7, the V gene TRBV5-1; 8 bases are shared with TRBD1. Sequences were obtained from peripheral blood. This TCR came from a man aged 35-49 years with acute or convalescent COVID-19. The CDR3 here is CASSGGTGGLYEQYF. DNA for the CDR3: TGCGCCAGCAGCGGCGGGACAGGCGGGCTCTACGAGCAGTACTTC.